This TCR beta chain comes out of a study of regulatory T cells in long-lasting Graves disease. Described time point: persistent/refractory GD, antithyroid drugs over 5 years with positive TRAb. PBMC RNA was the source of the TCR library. As a group, patients came from one endocrinology department in Xi'an, China. For TCR beta, libraries came from iRepertoire HTBI primers and Arm-PCR of CDR3 regions. Authors' data handling: The study identified roughly 59 TRBV and 14 to 15 TRBJ segments across samples. TCRdb re-analysed the multiplex PCR reads in MiXCR, keeping a single row per CDR3 protein. The V and J calls, along with clone size, are taken from TCRdb and not from the paper's own processing. The profile shows hundreds of thousands of distinct CDR3 sequences, approximately 31% of them singletons. V was clipped by 0 bases and J by 0 bases; unmatched bases: 8. Germline V gives CDR1 MNHEY, CDR2 SVGAGI. CDR3 length equals 17 residues.

In this sample, this clonotype turned up many times. The TCR comes from a female donor with Graves disease. Material: peripheral blood mononuclear cells (PBMCs), obtained when the disease was refractory, from a patient treated with antithyroid drugs. The genes are TRBV6-5 and TRBJ2-7, with TRBD2 matching 7 bases. CDR3 DNA: TGTGCCAGCAGTTACTCATTCGCGGGAGAGGACTCCTACGAGCAGTACTTC. As protein: CASSYSFAGEDSYEQYF.